This T cell receptor beta chain was identified during a study of STAT5B mutations in CD4+ large granular lymphocyte leukemia (dated by TCRdb to the early 2020s). About the study as a whole: When cryopreserved patient cells were available, CD8+ cells were first depleted, and selection with anti-CD4 microbeads was then performed. The purity of purified fractions was confirmed by flow cytometry on FACSCanto II or FACSVerse to exceed 95% among lymphocytes. The TCRbeta repertoires of CD4+ T-cell large granular lymphocyte leukemia patients were compared with the TCRbeta repertoires of healthy blood donors.

This clone was seen a single time. Its binding antigen is unknown. No per-base quality is available; no much larger clone lies one base away. General study outcomes and caveats: Compared with healthy CD4+ repertoires, CD4-sorted patient repertoires appeared more clonal, and this difference remained even after the putative leukemic clones were removed. Data were not HLA-matched; higher clonality in CD4+ versus CD8+ T-LGLL could reflect the relatively small sample size. Main leukemic clonotypes were private to each patient, although roughly 26% of the main leukemic clonotypes were found at low frequency in the non-leukemic repertoires of other patients. Enrichment of TRBV06-family usage was observed among the top patient clones (8/27) relative to healthy controls (2/35). The sources of patient cells varied, and only five to seven CD4-sorted patient samples were included in the clonality comparison with healthy controls.

The immunoSEQ assay at survey resolution was used to sequence TCRbeta rearrangements from genomic DNA. As for the authors' bioinformatics: Clonotypes making up more than 5% of the repertoire were considered putative leukemic clones, giving around 55 such clones in about 25 patients. In the TCR sequencing data, the lowest productive clonotype frequency that could be detected was 2.59 x 10-5. Only productive TCRbeta rearrangements, meaning sequences that were complete and in-frame, were kept for the analyses. Simpson clonality, calculated in the immunoSEQ Analyzer version 3.0, was used as the measure of sample clonality. Clones were binned by frequency as very rare, small, medium, large (1-20%) or hyperexpanded (>20%). Generation probabilities were estimated with OLGA 1.2.3, V-gene circos plots were made with VDJtools, specificities were looked up in VDJdb, and CDR3 motifs were identified with GLIPH. Entries here come from immuneACCESS through TCRdb and include only in-frame sequences with V and J called. Some clones fail to appear in such tables; in the studies checked, an unresolved V gene covers under half of the shortfall, and the cause of the remainder is unknown. V and J calls plus clone size are reproduced from that table; the DNA served to infer D and trimming. The sample table contains 4,300 or so clones; only one count was recorded for about four fifths of them. Clones ranked in the top ten supply over 60% of the sample.

CD4+ T-LGLL patients were recruited from hematology units in Padova (Italy), Helsinki (Finland) and Shinshu (Japan). Depending on sample availability, patient samples were obtained as bead-purified CD4+, CD4+CD8+, CD57+ or CD56+ fractions, or as unselected PBMC. Patient TCRbeta data were integrated with somatic STAT5B mutation profiles obtained by deep amplicon sequencing of the same DNA. All TCR-sequenced material derived from peripheral blood: patient blood samples and healthy donor buffy coats. Ficoll-Hypaque gradient centrifugation was used to isolate peripheral blood mononuclear cells. The Gentra Puregene Cell and Tissue kit was used to extract genomic DNA, and a Qubit 2.0 fluorometer was used to measure the amount of genomic DNA. V loses 6 bases, J loses 3 bases, and the germline ends lie 3 bases apart. The CDR3 has 11 amino acids, counting the end cysteine and phenylalanine. Only CDR3 DNA remains: 33 bases, in frame from the first base. The germline V gene (reference sequence) sets CDR1 to MNHEY and CDR2 to SMNVEV.

Input material: PBMCs. The clonotype comes from a man in his sixties or seventies with CD4+ T-cell large granular lymphocyte leukemia. The chain couples TRBV27 to TRBJ1-3, with no D gene named confidently. The CDR3 amino acid sequence is: CASRNGNTIYF. The DNA sequence reads TGTGCCAGCAGGAATGGAAACACCATATATTTT.